This record covers a single T cell receptor beta chain. What it recognizes is unknown. These data originate in a study of beta chain features in type 1 diabetes. Overall study results and limits: Moderate yet significant TCRB CDR3 shortening was seen in Type 1 diabetes patients in all four CD4+ subsets. TCRB repertoires of naive, central memory and Treg cells appeared more similar among patients than among healthy donors.

The CDR3 runs 15 residues. Trimming pared 4 bases from V and 4 bases from J, leaving 20 bases between. Germline lookup yields CDR1 SQVTM and CDR2 ANQGSEA. Expressed TCRB transcripts were sequenced, since all the RNA that had been isolated was reverse transcribed. About 3.5 million reads, on average, came from each naive, central memory and regulatory T cell sample. The protocol was immunoSEQ multiplex PCR, while the TCRdb copy is restricted to in-frame clones and leaves out a portion. Of roughly 450,000 clones in the sample, about an eighth were seen once. All sorted populations exceeded 95% purity. This TCR derives from a young woman in good health. The J gene is TRBJ2-7, the V gene TRBV29-1; D is perhaps TRBD2 (6 bases). Sequencing input: naive CD4+ T cells from blood. CDR3 nucleotides: TGCAGCGTTGTATCGCGGTTCGGGGCGGGGTACGAGCAGTACTTC. Amino acids: CSVVSRFGAGYEQYF.